The present T cell receptor beta chain was sequenced within a study of blood T cell repertoires in COVID-19. Assay used: immunoSEQ multiplex PCR; TCRdb lists only in-frame clones, some missing. The profile shows fewer than 200,000 clones, about three quarters of them singletons. Material: peripheral blood. This clonotype was sampled from a woman aged 70-85 years with acute or convalescent COVID-19.

The CDR3 sequence is CASSQVLAAWNIQYF. CDR3 sequence (DNA): TGCGCCAGCAGCCAAGTCCTAGCGGCTTGGAACATTCAGTACTTC. The V and J genes are TRBV4-1 and TRBJ2-4, with 7 bases lining up with TRBD2. This CDR3 is 15 amino acids long. The V gene's germline CDR1 is MGHRA and CDR2 YSYEKL. After removal of 1 base from V and 7 bases from J, the junction contained 7 bases not matched to a gene.